Shown below are 24 T cell receptor beta chains from a single sample sequenced in a study of CD8 T cells in ankylosing spondylitis (dated by TCRdb to 2015 to 2018). Libraries were constructed by 5' RACE. For sequencing, an Illumina HiSeq 2500 was employed. Using fastp trimming at Q25 and MiXCR clonotype assembly, TCRdb reanalyzed the public sequencing data and kept in-frame beta chains. Each CDR3 protein appears once, grouped with its most common genes and DNA. The sample table shows under 300,000 distinct CDR3 sequences, and 18% are seen once. Around a third of the sample belongs to the ten largest clones. The sequencing input was blood, either unsorted or a sorted T cell fraction (not recorded which). The receptors shown here come from a male donor with ankylosing spondylitis or in good health (not recorded which).

This clonotype was found a few times. V usage is TRBV4-3 and J usage is TRBJ2-2, with a tentative D call TRBD1 (6 bases). The CDR3 spans 15 residues. V was pared by 1 base and J by 3 bases, with 9 bases between. Germline V lookup: CDR1 LGHNA, CDR2 YSLEER. Here the CDR3 reads CASSQGTADTGELFF. CDR3 DNA sequence: TGCGCCAGCAGCCAAGGGACAGCCGACACCGGGGAGCTGTTTTTT.

A few counts support this clonotype. The rearrangement uses TRBV10-3 and TRBJ1-2, with 9 bases identical to TRBD1. The germline gives CDR1 ENHRY, CDR2 SYGVKD. The CDR3 has 13 amino acids. Trimming removed 10 bases from V and 7 bases from J; junction bases left unmatched: 10. The CDR3 reads CATDPGQGGGYTF. The CDR3 DNA reads TGTGCCACTGACCCGGGACAGGGAGGTGGCTACACCTTC.

This clonotype was observed a few times. This rearrangement joins TRBV20-1 to TRBJ1-4; no reliable D call. CDR1 is DFQATT and CDR2 is SNEGSKA in the germline V gene (reference sequence). The CDR3 consists of 16 residues. V lost 0 bases to trimming and J lost 5 bases, with 16 bases between them. Here the CDR3 reads CSARDRGDHLNEKLFF. The CDR3 coding sequence is TGCAGTGCTAGAGATCGAGGAGATCATCTCAATGAAAAACTGTTTTTT.

This clonotype was seen repeatedly, ten times or more. The rearrangement joins TRBV29-1 to TRBJ2-7; D might be TRBD1 (5 bases). Germline assignment: CDR1 SQVTM and CDR2 ANQGSEA. Trimming left V 5 bases short and J 0 bases short, with 11 bases between. CDR3 length: 13 amino acids. CDR3 residues: CSVLDTYSYEQYF. Written as DNA, the CDR3 is TGCAGCGTTTTGGACACTTACTCCTACGAGCAGTACTTC.

V is TRBV12-3 or TRBV12-4 and J is TRBJ2-5; 7 nucleotides line up with TRBD1. Germline trimming cut 4 bases from V and 5 bases from J; bases unmatched to any gene: 10. The CDR3 runs 15 residues. The CDR3 loop reads CASSSLWPTGETQYF. The CDR3 DNA is TGTGCCAGCAGTTCCCTATGGCCGACAGGGGAGACCCAGTACTTC.

J is TRBJ2-2 and V is TRBV29-1; D is possibly TRBD1 or TRBD2 (5 bases each). CDR1 and CDR2 (germline): SQVTM, ANQGSEA. The CDR3 totals 15 residues. V lost 7 bases and J lost 0, with 15 bases in between. The CDR3, as DNA: TGCAGCGGTCTGACCGGGACGGCGAACACCGGGGAGCTGTTTTTT. Translation gives CSGLTGTANTGELFF.

This chain joins TRBV12-3 or TRBV12-4 and TRBJ2-2, with TRBD2 identical over 7 bases. The CDR3 is made up of 14 amino acids. Germline trimming cut 8 bases from V and 6 bases from J; bases unmatched to any gene: 9. CDR3 sequence (DNA): TGTGCCAGCCACGGGGGGACGGGGGCCGGGGAGCTGTTTTTT. Protein product: CASHGGTGAGELFF.

J is TRBJ2-3 and V is TRBV7-3; 9 bases match TRBD1. V trimming: 5 bases; J trimming: 6 bases; junction bases outside the gene matches: 12. The CDR3 sequence is 16 residues long. The V gene's germline CDR1 is SGHTA and CDR2 FQGTGA. The CDR3 loop reads CASSPGQGPPFDTQYF. CDR3 DNA sequence: TGTGCCAGCAGCCCAGGACAGGGGCCGCCCTTTGATACGCAGTATTTT.

This clonotype came up a few times. The CDR3 spells CASSSQTTVNTEAFF. In DNA form, the CDR3 reads TGTGCCAGCAGCTCACAAACGACAGTGAACACTGAAGCTTTCTTT. The rearrangement uses TRBV9 and TRBJ1-1; D may be TRBD1 (5 bases). This CDR3 spans 15 amino acids. CDR1 and CDR2 (germline): SGDLS, YYNGEE. Trimming pared 4 bases from V and 0 bases from J, leaving 13 bases between. The whole variable domain, remainder taken from reference TRBV9 and TRBJ1-1, is DSGVTQTPKHLITATGQRVTLRCSPRSGDLSVYWYQQSLDQGLQFLIQYYNGEERAKGNILERFSAQQFPDLHSELNLSSLELGDSALYFCASSSQTTVNTEAFFGQGTRLTVV.

This clonotype was counted many times. The rearrangement uses TRBV5-1 and TRBJ2-1; no firm D call. The germline gives CDR1 SGHRS, CDR2 YFSETQ. V gave up 0 bases and J gave up 4 bases, with 5 bases separating them. This CDR3 spans 13 amino acids. This CDR3 reads CASSLDYYNEQFF. DNA for the CDR3: TGCGCCAGCAGCTTGGACTATTACAATGAGCAGTTCTTC.

This clonotype was detected ten times or more. This chain uses TRBV5-1 with TRBJ1-1; D is unclear. V was trimmed by 2 bases and J by 8 bases, leaving 13 bases between them. This CDR3 comprises 13 residues. Looked up from germline, CDR1 is SGHRS and CDR2 is YFSETQ. CDR3: CASSFEGPAEAFF. The DNA of the CDR3 is TGCGCCAGCAGCTTCGAAGGGCCAGCAGAAGCTTTCTTT.

The V gene is TRBV19, the J gene TRBJ2-2; weak D call: TRBD2 (5 bases). Germline loops: CDR1 LNHDA, CDR2 SQIVND (reference sequence). This CDR3 spans 14 amino acids. The V and J ends lost 7 bases and 0 bases respectively, with 9 bases between them. The CDR3 reads CASTAGTNTGELFF. CDR3 sequence (DNA): TGTGCCAGTACGGCGGGCACGAACACCGGGGAGCTGTTTTTT.

This rearrangement joins TRBV12-3 or TRBV12-4 to TRBJ2-1; 13 nucleotides line up with TRBD2. Trimming cost V 10 bases and J 7 bases; bases outside gene matches: 7. There are 14 residues in the CDR3. The DNA of the CDR3 is TGTGCCACCACTAGCGGGAGGGCCTGGAATGAGCAGTTCTTC. Its protein product is CATTSGRAWNEQFF.

The rearrangement links TRBV9 to TRBJ2-7; tentatively, D is TRBD1 (5 bases). The length of the CDR3 is 14 residues. Germline assignment: CDR1 SGDLS and CDR2 YYNGEE. Between the trimmed V and J ends, which lost 0 bases and 1 base, there was a span of 8 bases. In DNA, the CDR3 is TGTGCCAGCAGCGTAGGGGCAGGGTCCTACGAGCAGTACTTC. It translates to CASSVGAGSYEQYF. The variable domain in full, with the rest retrieved from reference TRBV9 and TRBJ2-7, is DSGVTQTPKHLITATGQRVTLRCSPRSGDLSVYWYQQSLDQGLQFLIQYYNGEERAKGNILERFSAQQFPDLHSELNLSSLELGDSALYFCASSVGAGSYEQYFGPGTRLTVT.

This clonotype has just a few counts. The rearrangement links TRBV12-3 or TRBV12-4 to TRBJ2-4, with unresolved D. Between the trimmed V and J ends, which lost 6 bases and 14 bases, there was a span of 8 bases. This CDR3 has 9 amino acids. The CDR3 DNA reads as TGTGCCAGCAGCCTAACCAAGTACTTC. Encoded protein: CASSLTKYF.

This clonotype was seen more than once but under ten times. One end of the junction is discordant with germline, which a read error may explain. The gene calls are TRBV7-7 and TRBJ2-1; TRBD1 matches 10 bases. This CDR3 is built from 15 residues. Germline assignment: CDR1 SSHAT and CDR2 FNYEAQ (reference sequence). DNA of the CDR3: TGTGCTAGCAGCTTGGGGACAGGGGACGGAGCCGAGCAGTTCTTC. Protein sequence: CASSLGTGDGAEQFF. Full variable domain (rest looked up from reference TRBV7-7 and TRBJ2-1): GAGVSQSPRYKVTKRGQDVTLRCDPISSHATLYWYQQALGQGPEFLTYFNYEAQPDKSGLPSDRFSAERPEGSISTLTIQRTEQRDSAMYRCASSLGTGDGAEQFFGPGTRLTVL.

The chain carries TRBV6-5 and TRBJ1-3, with D uncertain. The ends were cut back, 2 bases at V and 0 bases at J, with 5 bases in the middle. The CDR3 runs 14 residues. The germline V gene encodes CDR1 MNHEY and CDR2 SVGAGI. CDR3 sequence (DNA): TGTGCCAGCAGTTACGGAGACTCTGGAAACACCATATATTTT. Translation gives CASSYGDSGNTIYF.

This clonotype has ten or more counts. This chain links TRBV6-1 with TRBJ1-3, with 7 bases that match TRBD1. With V trimmed by 3 bases and J by 0 bases, 5 bases remained unmatched. CDR3 length equals 16 residues. Germline lookup yields CDR1 MNHNS and CDR2 SASEGT. CDR3 amino acids: CASSDTGAASGNTIYF. The CDR3, as DNA: TGTGCCAGCAGTGACACAGGGGCCGCCTCTGGAAACACCATATATTTT.

The rearrangement links TRBV12-3 or TRBV12-4 to TRBJ2-3; 7 bases map to TRBD2. V lost 6 bases and J lost 1; bases outside the gene matches: 7. This CDR3 comprises 15 residues. The CDR3 DNA reads TGTGCCAGCAGACCACTAGCGATCGGCACAGATACGCAGTATTTT. It translates to CASRPLAIGTDTQYF.

This clonotype was seen ten or more times. This chain links TRBV6-1 with TRBJ2-6; tentative D call: TRBD1 (6 bases). With 5 bases removed from V and 1 base from J, the gap between germline ends came to 6 bases. The CDR3 runs 14 residues. Germline lookup yields CDR1 MNHNS and CDR2 SASEGT. The CDR3 here is CASSTGSGANVLTF. In DNA form, the CDR3 reads TGTGCCAGCAGTACAGGGTCTGGGGCCAACGTCCTGACTTTC.

This chain uses TRBV7-6 with TRBJ2-3, with D possibly being TRBD2 (7 bases). V dropped 1 base and J dropped 8 bases, with 13 bases sitting between them. The CDR3 length is 14 residues. Germline V gene data show CDR1 as SGHVS and CDR2 as FNYEAQ. CDR3 in DNA: TGTGCCAGCAGCTTAGAGGGGGAGGGCAGTACGCAGTATTTT. It encodes CASSLEGEGSTQYF.

The V and J genes are TRBV6-2 or TRBV6-3 and TRBJ2-7; TRBD1 matches 7 bases. Germline V CDR1 and CDR2: MNHEY, SVGEGT. V dropped 6 bases and J dropped 4; count of bases not matched to a gene: 3. This CDR3 has 12 amino acids. CDR3 coding DNA: TGTGCCAGCAGACAGGGGTCTTACGAGCAGTACTTC. This gives the protein CASRQGSYEQYF.

The rearrangement uses TRBV7-8 and TRBJ2-5; 8 positions agree with TRBD2. V dropped 1 base and J dropped 4; count of bases not matched to a gene: 11. The CDR3 is 17 residues long. CDR1 and CDR2 (germline): SGHVS, FQNEAQ. The CDR3 DNA follows: TGTGCCAGCAGCTTAGTGGGACTAGGATCTATGGGAGAGACCCAGTACTTC. It specifies CASSLVGLGSMGETQYF.

The rearrangement joins TRBV11-2 to TRBJ2-1; the match to TRBD2 covers 7 bases. The CDR3 spans 16 residues. The junction had 12 bases not matched to a gene; V was cut back by 7 bases and J by 3 bases. CDR1 and CDR2 from the germline V gene are SGHAT and FQNNGV. CDR3 amino acids: CASTTSQGGDYNEQFF. CDR3 nucleotides: TGTGCCAGCACGACTAGCCAAGGAGGGGACTACAATGAGCAGTTCTTC.